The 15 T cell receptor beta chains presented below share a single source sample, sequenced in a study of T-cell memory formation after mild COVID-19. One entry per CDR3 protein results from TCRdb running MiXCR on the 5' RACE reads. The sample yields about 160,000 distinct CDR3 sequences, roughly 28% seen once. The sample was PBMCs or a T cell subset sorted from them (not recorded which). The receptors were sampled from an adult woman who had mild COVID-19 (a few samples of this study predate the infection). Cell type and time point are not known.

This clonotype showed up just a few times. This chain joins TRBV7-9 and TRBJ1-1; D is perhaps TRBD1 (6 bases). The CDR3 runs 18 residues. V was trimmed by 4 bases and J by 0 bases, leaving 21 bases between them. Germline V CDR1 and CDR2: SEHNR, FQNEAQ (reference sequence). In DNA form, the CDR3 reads TGTGCCAGCAGCTCTCCCCGTAGACAGGCAGCTATGAACACTGAAGCTTTCTTT. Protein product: CASSSPRRQAAMNTEAFF. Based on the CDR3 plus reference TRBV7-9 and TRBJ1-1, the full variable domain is DTGVSQNPRHKITKRGQNVTFRCDPISEHNRLYWYRQTLGQGPEFLTYFQNEAQLEKSRLLSDRFSAERPKGSFSTLEIQRTEQGDSAMYLCASSSPRRQAAMNTEAFFGQGTRLTVV.

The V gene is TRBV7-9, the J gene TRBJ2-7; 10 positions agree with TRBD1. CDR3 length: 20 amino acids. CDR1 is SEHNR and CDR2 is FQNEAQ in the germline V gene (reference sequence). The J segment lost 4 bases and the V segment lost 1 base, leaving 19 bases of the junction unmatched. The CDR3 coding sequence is TGTGCCAGCAGCTTAGTCGGGACAGGGGAGATGTCGGGAGGGCCTTACGAGCAGTACTTC. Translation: CASSLVGTGEMSGGPYEQYF.

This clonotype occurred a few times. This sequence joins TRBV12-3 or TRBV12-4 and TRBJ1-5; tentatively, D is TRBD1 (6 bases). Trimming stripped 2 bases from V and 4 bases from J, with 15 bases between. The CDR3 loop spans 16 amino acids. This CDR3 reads CASSLSRQVQNQPQHF. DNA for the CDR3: TGTGCCAGCAGTTTAAGCCGACAGGTGCAAAATCAGCCCCAGCATTTT.

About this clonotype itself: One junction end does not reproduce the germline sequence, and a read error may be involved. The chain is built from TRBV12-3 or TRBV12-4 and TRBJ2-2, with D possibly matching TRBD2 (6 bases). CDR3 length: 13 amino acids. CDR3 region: CASYRGPPGELIF. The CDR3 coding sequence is TGTGCCAGCTACCGGGGCCCCCCGGGGGAGCTGATTTTT.

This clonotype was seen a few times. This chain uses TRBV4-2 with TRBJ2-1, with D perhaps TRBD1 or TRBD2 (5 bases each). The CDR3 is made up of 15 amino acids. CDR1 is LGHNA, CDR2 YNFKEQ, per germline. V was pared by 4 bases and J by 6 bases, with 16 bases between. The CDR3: CASSPQGGQFNEQFF. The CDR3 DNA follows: TGTGCCAGCAGCCCGCAAGGAGGACAATTCAATGAGCAGTTCTTC.

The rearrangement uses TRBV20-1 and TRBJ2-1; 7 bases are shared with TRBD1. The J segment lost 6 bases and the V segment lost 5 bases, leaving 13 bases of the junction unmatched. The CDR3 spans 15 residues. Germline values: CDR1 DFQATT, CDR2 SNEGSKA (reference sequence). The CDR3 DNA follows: TGCAGTGCTCCTACGACAGGGCTTTCGAGCAATGAGCAGTTCTTC. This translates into CSAPTTGLSSNEQFF.

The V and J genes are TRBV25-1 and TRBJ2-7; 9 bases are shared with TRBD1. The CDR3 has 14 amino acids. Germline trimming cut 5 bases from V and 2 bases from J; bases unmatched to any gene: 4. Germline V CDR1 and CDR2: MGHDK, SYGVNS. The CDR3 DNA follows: TGTGCCAGCAGTATGGACAGGGGAGCCTACGAGCAGTACTTC. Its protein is CASSMDRGAYEQYF.

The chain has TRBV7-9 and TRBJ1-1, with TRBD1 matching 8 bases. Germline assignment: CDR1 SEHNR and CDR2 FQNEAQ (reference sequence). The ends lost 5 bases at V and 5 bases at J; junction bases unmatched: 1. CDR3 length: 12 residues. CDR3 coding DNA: TGTGCCAGCAGCCGACAGGGGACTGAAGCTTTCTTT. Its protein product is CASSRQGTEAFF.

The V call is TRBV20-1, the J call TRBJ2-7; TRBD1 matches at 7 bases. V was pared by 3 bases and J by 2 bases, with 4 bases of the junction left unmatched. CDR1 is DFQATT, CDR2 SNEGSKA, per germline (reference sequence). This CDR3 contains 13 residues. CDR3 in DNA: TGCAGTGCTAGGTCCAGGGGGACCTACGAGCAGTACTTC. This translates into CSARSRGTYEQYF.

The CDR3 reads CASSLRPPTDTQYF. CDR3 DNA sequence: TGTGCCAGCAGTTTACGGCCTCCAACAGATACGCAGTATTTT. The rearrangement joins TRBV12-3 or TRBV12-4 to TRBJ2-3, with D hard to call. Trimming removed 2 bases at V and 3 bases at J, with 9 bases between. This CDR3 region has 14 residues.

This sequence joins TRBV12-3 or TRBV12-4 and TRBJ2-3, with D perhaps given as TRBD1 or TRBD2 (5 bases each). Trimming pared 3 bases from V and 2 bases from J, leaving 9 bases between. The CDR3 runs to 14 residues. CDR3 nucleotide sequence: TGTGCCAGCAGTTTGTGGGGGACCACAGATACGCAGTATTTT. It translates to CASSLWGTTDTQYF.

CDR3 region: CASSSSGTTYEQYF. CDR3 nucleotides: TGTGCCAGCAGCTCTAGCGGGACAACCTACGAGCAGTACTTC. This chain connects TRBV5-4 to TRBJ2-7; 9 bases match TRBD2. This CDR3 comprises 14 residues. Germline loops: CDR1 SGHNT, CDR2 YYREEE (reference sequence). V shed 3 bases and J 2 bases; nucleotides not matched to a gene: 3.

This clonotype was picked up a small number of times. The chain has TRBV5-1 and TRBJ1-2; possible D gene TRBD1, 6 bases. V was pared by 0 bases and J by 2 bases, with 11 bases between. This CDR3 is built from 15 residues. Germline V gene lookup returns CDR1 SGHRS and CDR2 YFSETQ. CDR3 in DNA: TGCGCCAGCAGCTTGGAGGGGGGAGGGAACTATGGCTACACCTTC. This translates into CASSLEGGGNYGYTF. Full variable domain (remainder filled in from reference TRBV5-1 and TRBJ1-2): KAGVTQTPRYLIKTRGQQVTLSCSPISGHRSVSWYQQTPGQGLQFLFEYFSETQRNKGNFPGRFSGRQFSNSRSEMNVSTLELGDSALYLCASSLEGGGNYGYTFGSGTRLTVV.

The CDR3 DNA reads TGTGCCAGCAGTGGGTATGAGACCCAGTACTTC. Protein: CASSGYETQYF. V and J are TRBV2 and TRBJ2-5; no firm D call. The length of the CDR3 is 11 residues. Germline V gives CDR1 SNHLY, CDR2 FYNNEI. With 4 bases removed from V and 5 bases from J, the gap between germline ends came to 5 bases.

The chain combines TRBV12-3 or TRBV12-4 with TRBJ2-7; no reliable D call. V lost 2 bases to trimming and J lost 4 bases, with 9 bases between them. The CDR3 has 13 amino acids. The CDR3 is CASSLSKKYEQYF. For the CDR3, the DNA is TGTGCCAGCAGTTTAAGTAAGAAATACGAGCAGTACTTC.